The present entry profiles one T cell receptor (beta chain) with its context. The data derive from a study of blood T cell repertoires in COVID-19. Overall study: Some COVID-19 samples were acute and others convalescent; all came from the United States, Italy and Spain. T cells, B-cell-depleted T cells, or PBMCs provided the cDNA or gDNA that served as material.

Only in-frame clones appear in the TCRdb table, and some are missing; sequencing was by immunoSEQ multiplex PCR. This sample carries about 130,000 clones, around 87% of them seen once, and the ten largest clones take 3% to 4%. This TCR was recovered from a woman aged 55-70 years with acute or convalescent COVID-19. Sequencing was done on a sample of peripheral blood.

The CDR3 region has the DNA TGTGCCAGCAGTGAAGGTTCCGGAGGGGTGGGGAGAGAGACCCAGTACTTC. This gives the protein CASSEGSGGVGRETQYF. The rearrangement uses TRBV6-1 and TRBJ2-5, with a possible D match to TRBD2 (6 bases). From germline, CDR1 is MNHNS and CDR2 SASEGT. This CDR3 comprises 17 residues. Trimming took 1 base from V and 4 from J, leaving 19 bases between them.